The clone carrying this T cell receptor (beta chain) was counted a few times. V lost 3 bases, J lost 0 bases, and 6 bases stayed unmatched. The CDR3 is 17 residues long. The germline CDR1 and CDR2 sequences are SGHAT and FQNNGV. The data are from a study of metastatic and nonmetastatic thyroid tumors. TCRdb reanalyzed the PCR reads with MiXCR. The sample lists around 5,300 clones, around 23% occurring once. There were no patients who had received any treatment before thyroid surgery. The sequenced sample consisted of adjacent normal tissue. V gene TRBV11-2 combines with J gene TRBJ2-1; 9 bases align to TRBD2. This clonotype was obtained from a female donor with papillary thyroid cancer or a benign thyroid nodule (not recorded which). Some clones in this sample may be carry-over from other donors' samples. The CDR3 sequence is CASSFPRSGSSYNEQFF. The DNA of the CDR3 is TGTGCCAGCAGCTTCCCCCGTAGCGGGAGCTCCTACAATGAGCAGTTCTTC. The full variable domain, completed using reference TRBV11-2 and TRBJ2-1, is EAGVAQSPRYKIIEKRQSVAFWCNPISGHATLYWYQQILGQGPKLLIQFQNNGVVDDSQLPKDRFSAERLKGVDSTLKIQPAKLEDSAVYLCASSFPRSGSSYNEQFFGPGTRLTVL.